This T cell receptor (beta chain) originates from a study of cytomegalovirus exposure and HLA in healthy donors. Overall study context: Unique TCRs numbering about 85 million, obtained from HLA-typed donors, made up an early data release.

A word on this clone: Its matching antigen is unknown.

Germline V gene data show CDR1 as SGHRS and CDR2 as YFSETQ. The CDR3 has 15 residues. V was pared by 0 bases and J by 3 bases, with 12 bases between. Broader study findings: Some V segments, including TRBV6-2 and TRBV6-3, were excluded as indistinguishable. Within an earlier analysis, most TCR beta V segments proved productive either about 87% or about 30% of the time.

The PCR was carried out with 60 Vbeta primers and 13 Jbeta primers. Sequenced by immunoSEQ multiplex PCR; TCRdb stores in-frame clones only, minus some. Of about 300,000 clones in the sample, roughly 90% were seen once. This clonotype was sampled from a middle-aged man in good health and CMV-seropositive. The rearrangement uses TRBV5-1 and TRBJ2-5, with D tentatively TRBD2 (6 bases). Sequencing input: PBMCs. The CDR3 protein is CASSLGPGLEETQYF. For the CDR3, the DNA is TGCGCCAGCAGCTTGGGCCCGGGACTGGAAGAGACCCAGTACTTC.